The sequence of this T cell receptor (beta chain) was determined in a study of cytomegalovirus exposure and HLA in healthy donors. The PCR had 60 Vbeta and 13 Jbeta primers. Only in-frame clones appear in the TCRdb table, and some are missing; sequencing was by immunoSEQ multiplex PCR. This sample has around 200,000 clones, with approximately 79% found just once. The CDR3 spans 16 residues. Germline V CDR1 and CDR2: MDHEN, SYDVKM. V dropped 2 bases and J dropped 2; count of bases not matched to a gene: 6. Sequences were obtained from PBMCs. The receptor was derived from a man aged 50-59 years in good health and CMV-seronegative. This chain connects TRBV28 to TRBJ1-2; 9 bases align to TRBD1. CDR3 DNA sequence: TGTGCCAGCAGTTTAGTGTACGGGACAGGGAACTATGGCTACACCTTC. It encodes CASSLVYGTGNYGYTF.